This passage covers 26 T cell receptor beta chains from one sample sequenced in a study of cytomegalovirus exposure and HLA in healthy donors. The PCR contained 60 Vbeta and 13 Jbeta primers. Repertoires were generated with immunoSEQ multiplex PCR, while TCRdb's copy carries only in-frame clones and drops some. The table shows fewer than 130,000 clones, with over 60% occurring only once. The sample taken for sequencing was PBMCs. These receptors were collected from a female donor in good health and CMV-seropositive.

This clone was counted once. The chain is built from TRBV28 and TRBJ1-5; 7 bases are a match to TRBD1. Germline loops: CDR1 MDHEN, CDR2 SYDVKM. V dropped 1 base and J dropped 7; count of bases not matched to a gene: 4. The CDR3 loop spans 14 amino acids. Written as DNA, the CDR3 is TGTGCCAGCAGTTTATTATCAGGGGGGCAGCCCCAGCATTTT. Encoded protein: CASSLLSGGQPQHF.

V is TRBV7-2 and J is TRBJ2-7; 7 bases line up with TRBD1. The CDR3 contains 15 residues. V gave up 4 bases and J gave up 3 bases; unmatched junction bases: 9. Germline assignment: CDR1 SGHTA and CDR2 FQGNSA. CDR3 residues: CASSSRRTGNYEQYF. CDR3 DNA: TGTGCCAGCAGCTCCCGCAGGACAGGCAACTACGAGCAGTACTTC.

V gene TRBV7-8 combines with J gene TRBJ2-1, with TRBD2 matching 9 bases. CDR3 length: 15 residues. In germline, CDR1 is SGHVS, CDR2 FQNEAQ. V gave up 6 bases and J gave up 10 bases; unmatched junction bases: 13. CDR3 in amino acids: CASSGSGWAGGEQFF. In nucleotides, the CDR3 is TGTGCCAGCAGTGGAAGCGGGTGGGCGGGAGGGGAGCAGTTCTTC.

This clone was found a few times. The gene calls are TRBV11-2 and TRBJ2-3; maybe TRBD2 (5 bases). Trimming took off 6 bases at V and 0 bases at J, with 19 bases between the two ends. This CDR3 comprises 17 residues. In germline, CDR1 is SGHAT, CDR2 FQNNGV. The CDR3 loop reads CASSSSPAASSTDTQYF. CDR3 nucleotide sequence: TGTGCCAGCAGTTCTTCTCCGGCGGCTAGCAGCACAGATACGCAGTATTTT.

V and J are TRBV7-9 and TRBJ2-5; D gene ambiguous. The germline gives CDR1 SEHNR, CDR2 FQNEAQ (reference sequence). CDR3 length: 12 residues. Trimming took 5 bases from V and 5 from J, leaving 9 bases between them. The chain's CDR3 is CASSPNGETQYF. For the CDR3, the DNA is TGTGCCAGCAGCCCCAACGGGGAGACCCAGTACTTC.

This chain links TRBV5-1 with TRBJ2-7; a possible D gene is TRBD1 (5 bases). The CDR3 totals 14 residues. Germline CDR1 SGHRS, CDR2 YFSETQ. Between the trimmed V and J ends, which lost 0 bases and 2 bases, there was a span of 9 bases. CDR3 region: CASSLGPGPYEQYF. CDR3 nucleotides: TGCGCCAGCAGCTTGGGTCCAGGGCCCTACGAGCAGTACTTC. Looking up the rest from reference TRBV5-1 and TRBJ2-7 gives the full variable domain: KAGVTQTPRYLIKTRGQQVTLSCSPISGHRSVSWYQQTPGQGLQFLFEYFSETQRNKGNFPGRFSGRQFSNSRSEMNVSTLELGDSALYLCASSLGPGPYEQYFGPGTRLTVT.

The chain is built from TRBV30 and TRBJ1-3, with TRBD1 as a possible D gene (5 bases). This CDR3 region has 15 residues. CDR1 is GTSNPN, CDR2 SVGIG, per germline (reference sequence). Trimming left V 1 base short and J 4 bases short, with 14 bases between. CDR3 in amino acids: CAWSGAGSAGNTIYF. CDR3 bases: TGTGCCTGGAGTGGAGCAGGGTCCGCAGGAAACACCATATATTTT.

Of note for this clone: This CDR3 is also generated by other DNA sequences in the sample. The rearrangement joins TRBV7-9 to TRBJ1-4, with 8 bases aligning to TRBD1. The CDR3 consists of 14 residues. The trim removed 1 base at V and 5 bases at J, leaving 0 bases unmatched. Per the germline V gene, CDR1 is SEHNR and CDR2 is FQNEAQ (reference sequence). The CDR3 spells CASSLDRGNEKLFF. CDR3 in DNA: TGTGCCAGCAGCTTAGACAGGGGGAATGAAAAACTGTTTTTT.

V is TRBV9 and J is TRBJ2-1; D is ambiguous. Per germline, CDR1 SGDLS and CDR2 YYNGEE. The CDR3 runs to 12 residues. Trimming removed 2 bases from V and 6 bases from J, with 6 bases in between. CDR3 coding DNA: TGTGCCAGCAGCGTCCTTAGCAATGAGCAGTTCTTC. Encoded protein: CASSVLSNEQFF.

The genes are TRBV7-9 and TRBJ2-5; possible D gene TRBD2, 6 bases. The V and J ends lost 1 base and 5 bases respectively, with 11 bases between them. This CDR3 is 14 amino acids long. Germline V gene data show CDR1 as SEHNR and CDR2 as FQNEAQ (reference sequence). This CDR3 is CASSLGSGRETQYF. The CDR3, as DNA: TGTGCCAGCAGCTTAGGTAGCGGTCGGGAGACCCAGTACTTC.

The chain uses TRBV2 and TRBJ1-1; a possible D gene is TRBD1 (5 bases). The CDR3 totals 13 residues. Germline CDR1 reads SNHLY; CDR2 reads FYNNEI. This chain's CDR3 is CADRGSMNTEAFF. CDR3 nucleotide sequence: TGTGCTGATAGGGGATCGATGAACACTGAAGCTTTCTTT.

The CDR3 loop reads CASSLAPDLNTDTQYF. The CDR3, as DNA: TGTGCCAGCAGCTTAGCTCCGGACTTAAACACAGATACGCAGTATTTT. The chain couples TRBV7-2 to TRBJ2-3, with D possibly TRBD2 on 5 matching bases. V gave up 0 bases and J gave up 2 bases, with 12 bases separating them. Germline V CDR1 and CDR2: SGHTA, FQGNSA. CDR3 length: 16 amino acids.

The gene calls are TRBV29-1 and TRBJ1-4; 8 positions match TRBD1. Germline loops: CDR1 SQVTM, CDR2 ANQGSEA. Trimming took 7 bases from V and 8 from J; bases not matched to a gene: 9. This CDR3 is built from 13 residues. CDR3 amino acids: CSAKGQGGEKLFF. The CDR3 coding sequence is TGCAGCGCAAAAGGACAGGGAGGAGAAAAACTGTTTTTT. The full variable domain, completed using reference TRBV29-1 and TRBJ1-4, is SAVISQKPSRDICQRGTSLTIQCQVDSQVTMMFWYRQQPGQSLTLIATANQGSEATYESGFVIDKFPISRPNLTFSTLTVSNMSPEDSSIYLCSAKGQGGEKLFFGSGTQLSVL.

This clone has only a few counts. The chain has TRBV28 and TRBJ2-7, with TRBD2 matching over 10 bases. After removal of 5 bases from V and 2 bases from J, the junction contained 6 bases not matched to a gene. The CDR3 consists of 15 residues. Germline values: CDR1 MDHEN, CDR2 SYDVKM. The CDR3 coding sequence is TGTGCCAGCAGTCGATCTAGCGGGGGAACCTACGAGCAGTACTTC. Residues: CASSRSSGGTYEQYF.

V usage is TRBV30 and J usage is TRBJ2-7, with 11 bases lining up with TRBD2. The CDR3 totals 15 residues. Trimming took 2 bases from V and 11 from J; bases not matched to a gene: 14. Germline V gene data show CDR1 as GTSNPN and CDR2 as SVGIG (reference sequence). The CDR3 DNA follows: TGTGCCTGGAGTCCCGGCTTTAGCGGGAGGGCCTTAAAGTACTTC. Protein product: CAWSPGFSGRALKYF.

This rearrangement joins TRBV9 to TRBJ1-6; 9 bases agree with TRBD1. V lost 1 base and J lost 14; bases outside the gene matches: 10. Germline V CDR1 and CDR2: SGDLS, YYNGEE. This CDR3 has 15 residues. CDR3 loop: CASSVTGQGGSSLHF. Here the CDR3 DNA reads TGTGCCAGCAGCGTAACGGGACAGGGTGGGTCATCCCTCCACTTT.

The chain carries TRBV2 and TRBJ1-1; 10 bases map to TRBD1. CDR3 length equals 11 residues. V was clipped by 6 bases and J by 11 bases; unmatched bases: 3. CDR1 and CDR2 (germline): SNHLY, FYNNEI. CDR3 region: CASRGQGNAFF. The CDR3, as DNA: TGTGCCAGCAGGGGACAGGGGAACGCTTTCTTT.

The genes are TRBV7-2 and TRBJ1-2; D unresolved. The CDR3 loop spans 16 amino acids. Germline CDR1 reads SGHTA; CDR2 reads FQGNSA. Trimming took off 5 bases at V and 0 bases at J, with 16 bases between the two ends. The CDR3 DNA reads TGTGCCAGCAGCCCCCTAGGTTCGGGAACTAACTATGGCTACACCTTC. This gives the protein CASSPLGSGTNYGYTF. The whole variable domain, filled in from reference TRBV7-2 and TRBJ1-2, reads GAGVSQSPSNKVTEKGKDVELRCDPISGHTALYWYRQSLGQGLEFLIYFQGNSAPDKSGLPSDRFSAERTGGSVSTLTIQRTQQEDSAVYLCASSPLGSGTNYGYTFGSGTRLTVV.

This clone was detected once. V usage is TRBV6-1 and J usage is TRBJ1-5, with a weak D call TRBD1 (6 bases). The CDR3 is 15 residues long. CDR1 is MNHNS, CDR2 SASEGT, per germline. Between the trimmed V and J ends, which lost 1 base and 7 bases, there was a span of 14 bases. The CDR3 DNA reads as TGTGCCAGCAGTGAAGGACAGGCCACAAGGCAGCCCCAGCATTTT. This codes for CASSEGQATRQPQHF.

The genes are TRBV27 and TRBJ1-5; D is undetermined. Germline CDR1 MNHEY, CDR2 SMNVEV (reference sequence). This CDR3 spans 13 amino acids. V was pared by 3 bases and J by 2 bases, with 5 bases between. The CDR3 region is CASSFSGNQPQHF. The CDR3 DNA reads as TGTGCCAGCAGTTTTAGTGGCAATCAGCCCCAGCATTTT.

In its sample, this clone was seen a few times. This chain joins TRBV9 and TRBJ2-1; D not certain. Germline V gives CDR1 SGDLS, CDR2 YYNGEE. V lost 4 bases to trimming and J lost 0 bases, with 11 bases between them. The CDR3 runs to 15 residues. DNA for the CDR3: TGTGCCAGCAGCCCTCCGGGTAGCTCCTACAATGAGCAGTTCTTC. Its protein product is CASSPPGSSYNEQFF.

The CDR3 DNA reads TGTGCCATCAGTTCCCCAAACAGGGGCCTCACAGATACGCAGTATTTT. Its translation is CAISSPNRGLTDTQYF. The chain is built from TRBV10-3 and TRBJ2-3, with 7 bases matching TRBD1. The trim removed 5 bases at V and 2 bases at J, leaving 10 bases unmatched. Germline assignment: CDR1 ENHRY and CDR2 SYGVKD. The length of the CDR3 is 16 residues.

J is TRBJ2-1 and V is TRBV7-8; 16 nucleotides line up with TRBD2. Germline V gene sequence: CDR1 SGHVS, CDR2 FQNEAQ. V lost 4 bases to trimming and J lost 4 bases; unmatched junction nucleotides: 7. This CDR3 is 18 amino acids long. CDR3 DNA sequence: TGTGCCAGCAGCTCGGGGACTAGCGGGAGGGCCGGGTACAATGAGCAGTTCTTC. Its translation is CASSSGTSGRAGYNEQFF.

The V call is TRBV6-5, the J call TRBJ1-3, with D hard to call. In germline, CDR1 is MNHEY, CDR2 SVGAGI. Trimming stripped 0 bases from V and 0 bases from J, with 9 bases between. There are 16 residues in the CDR3. This chain's CDR3 is CASSYSAGNSGNTIYF. The CDR3 bases are TGTGCCAGCAGTTACTCCGCGGGGAACTCTGGAAACACCATATATTTT.

The chain has TRBV5-4 and TRBJ1-2, with TRBD1 matching 7 bases. V dropped 5 bases and J dropped 2; count of bases not matched to a gene: 3. The CDR3 runs 13 residues. Germline V gene sequence: CDR1 SGHNT, CDR2 YYREEE (reference sequence). The CDR3: CASRMTGNYGYTF. The CDR3 DNA reads TGTGCCAGCAGGATGACAGGGAACTATGGCTACACCTTC.

The chain carries TRBV5-4 and TRBJ2-5; D might be TRBD1 (6 bases). The V gene lost 3 bases and the J gene lost 2 bases, with 11 bases spanning the gap. The length of the CDR3 is 14 residues. Per the germline V gene, CDR1 is SGHNT and CDR2 is YYREEE (reference sequence). CDR3 sequence (DNA): TGTGCCAGCAGCTCCGGGACACAACAAGAGACCCAGTACTTC. Amino acids: CASSSGTQQETQYF.